Shown below are 14 T cell receptor beta chains from a single sample sequenced in a study of vaccination and CD4 T cells after COVID-19. Stated treatment: approximately 10-day PBMC culture with coronavirus spike peptide pools or control peptides (ViraFEST assay). Cultured CD4+ T cells had their DNA profiled by the Oncomine TCR Beta short-read assay. Using its own MiXCR run on the PCR reads, TCRdb lists one record per CDR3 protein. Among roughly 20,000 distinct CDR3 sequences listed, 43% were seen once. Which antigens these TCRs recognize remains unknown. This sample comprised CD4+ T cells from blood, cultured in vitro, obtained after SARS-CoV-2 vaccination. These receptors were taken from a human donor who had recovered from COVID-19.

The gene calls are TRBV19 and TRBJ2-2; possibly TRBD2 for D (5 bases). Germline lookup yields CDR1 LNHDA and CDR2 SQIVND (reference sequence). The CDR3 has 17 residues. Trimming stripped 1 base from V and 5 bases from J, with 17 bases between. In DNA form, the CDR3 reads TGTGCCAGTAGTATAGGGAGACTACCCATGAGGACCGGGGAGCTGTTTTTT. It specifies CASSIGRLPMRTGELFF.

This chain connects TRBV19 to TRBJ1-1, with D hard to call. This CDR3 contains 16 residues. Trimming took off 6 bases at V and 2 bases at J, with 19 bases between the two ends. Per germline, CDR1 LNHDA and CDR2 SQIVND (reference sequence). The CDR3 sequence: CASSAMGQLKNTEAFF. The DNA of the CDR3 is TGTGCCAGTAGCGCTATGGGCCAGTTGAAAAACACTGAAGCTTTCTTT.

The chain couples TRBV5-6 to TRBJ1-5; D gene unclear. Germline CDR1 and CDR2: SGHDT and YYEEEE. With 2 bases removed from V and 2 bases from J, the gap between germline ends came to 14 bases. This CDR3 region has 16 residues. This CDR3 is CASSFFLGQGNQPQHF. The CDR3 coding sequence is TGTGCCAGCAGCTTTTTCTTAGGGCAAGGCAATCAGCCCCAGCATTTT.

The chain combines TRBV10-3 with TRBJ2-7, with TRBD2 as a possible D gene (5 bases). CDR1 and CDR2 (germline): ENHRY, SYGVKD. Trimming removed 4 bases at V and 5 bases at J, with 18 bases between. The CDR3 runs 15 residues. CDR3 coding DNA: TGTGCCATCAGTGGAGGACTCCCCCTCGCAGACGAGCAGTACTTC. Translating it yields CAISGGLPLADEQYF.

This sequence joins TRBV5-5 and TRBJ2-5; D is uncertain. Germline assignment: CDR1 SGHKS and CDR2 YYEKEE (reference sequence). V shed 6 bases and J shed 3 bases, with 18 bases lying between them. This CDR3 has 15 residues. CDR3 nucleotide sequence: TGTGCCAGCACGTCGCGGCACGGCATTGAAGAGACCCAGTACTTC. This gives the protein CASTSRHGIEETQYF. Full variable domain (outside the CDR3, taken from reference TRBV5-5 and TRBJ2-5): DAGVTQSPTHLIKTRGQQVTLRCSPISGHKSVSWYQQVLGQGPQFIFQYYEKEERGRGNFPDRFSARQFPNYSSELNVNALLLGDSALYLCASTSRHGIEETQYFGPGTRLLVL.

This chain uses TRBV20-1 with TRBJ2-1; D unclear. The CDR3 runs 12 residues. The V end was cut by 6 bases, the J end by 8 bases, with 14 bases between. Germline values: CDR1 DFQATT, CDR2 SNEGSKA (reference sequence). CDR3 sequence: CSAVSSGDEQFF. In DNA form, the CDR3 reads TGCAGTGCCGTGTCTTCGGGCGATGAGCAGTTCTTC.

V is TRBV6-1 and J is TRBJ1-5; 8 nucleotides agree with TRBD1. Germline CDR1 reads MNHNS; CDR2 reads SASEGT. CDR3 length: 15 residues. V shed 6 bases, J shed 6 bases, and the junction held 10 bases outside the gene matches. Here the CDR3 DNA reads TGTGCCAGCAGAGCTAGGACAGGGTCCTCTCAGCCCCAGCATTTT. It specifies CASRARTGSSQPQHF.

In its sample, this clonotype was seen a few times. The chain recombines TRBV6-5 with TRBJ1-6, with D possibly TRBD1 on 5 matching bases. With 0 bases removed from V and 9 bases from J, the gap between germline ends came to 15 bases. This CDR3 is 16 amino acids long. The germline gives CDR1 MNHEY, CDR2 SVGAGI. The CDR3 region is CASSYSIPSGGSPLHF. CDR3 in DNA: TGTGCCAGCAGTTACTCGATCCCATCCGGGGGTTCACCCCTCCACTTT.

This clonotype has just one count. Here the CDR3 DNA reads TGTGCCAGCAGCTTAGTCAGGGTGCGAGAGACCCAGTACTTC. It codes for CASSLVRVRETQYF. This sequence joins TRBV7-2 and TRBJ2-5; D is perhaps TRBD1 (5 bases). V lost 1 base and J lost 4, with 10 bases in between. CDR3 size: 14 residues. From germline, CDR1 is SGHTA and CDR2 FQGNSA.

The V gene is TRBV5-1, the J gene TRBJ1-2, with 7 bases identical to TRBD1. The CDR3 spans 14 residues. CDR1 and CDR2 from the germline V gene are SGHRS and YFSETQ. The junction had 9 bases not matched to a gene; V was cut back by 0 bases and J by 10 bases. For the CDR3, the DNA is TGCGCCAGCAGCTTGGCCTTGTTAGGGGGCAACTACACCTTC. This sequence encodes CASSLALLGGNYTF.

This chain joins TRBV12-3 or TRBV12-4 and TRBJ2-6; D uncertain. The germline V and J ends were trimmed by 3 bases and 3 bases, with 9 bases remaining between them. The CDR3 spans 15 residues. This CDR3 reads CASSFEVGGANVLTF. The CDR3 DNA sequence: TGTGCCAGCAGTTTTGAAGTAGGTGGGGCCAACGTCCTGACTTTC.

This clonotype appeared a few times. V and J are TRBV27 and TRBJ1-2, with TRBD1 matching 7 bases. This CDR3 contains 16 residues. The germline V gene has CDR1 MNHEY and CDR2 SMNVEV (reference sequence). The junction had 7 bases not matched to a gene; V was cut back by 0 bases and J by 3 bases. As DNA, the CDR3 is TGTGCCAGCAGTTTATCCCAGACAGGGATGGACTATGGCTACACCTTC. Its protein is CASSLSQTGMDYGYTF.

This clonotype has only one observation. The V call is TRBV7-8, the J call TRBJ2-3; TRBD2 aligns across 9 bases. Trimming cost V 3 bases and J 2 bases; bases outside gene matches: 6. This CDR3 spans 16 amino acids. The germline V gene encodes CDR1 SGHVS and CDR2 FQNEAQ. Written as DNA, the CDR3 is TGTGCCAGCAGCTTTGGAAGACTAGCGGACACAGATACGCAGTATTTT. It translates to CASSFGRLADTDTQYF. Full variable domain (remainder filled in from reference TRBV7-8 and TRBJ2-3): GAGVSQSPRYKVAKRGQDVALRCDPISGHVSLFWYQQALGQGPEFLTYFQNEAQLDKSGLPSDRFFAERPEGSVSTLKIQRTQQEDSAVYLCASSFGRLADTDTQYFGPGTRLTVL.

The chain joins TRBV7-2 to TRBJ2-5, with D maybe TRBD1 (6 bases). The ends were cut back, 5 bases at V and 5 bases at J, with 21 bases in the middle. This CDR3 is built from 16 residues. The V gene's germline CDR1 is SGHTA and CDR2 FQGNSA. DNA for the CDR3: TGTGCCAGCAGCCTTCTCGGGGATAGGGGGTCGGAGACCCAGTACTTC. It specifies CASSLLGDRGSETQYF.